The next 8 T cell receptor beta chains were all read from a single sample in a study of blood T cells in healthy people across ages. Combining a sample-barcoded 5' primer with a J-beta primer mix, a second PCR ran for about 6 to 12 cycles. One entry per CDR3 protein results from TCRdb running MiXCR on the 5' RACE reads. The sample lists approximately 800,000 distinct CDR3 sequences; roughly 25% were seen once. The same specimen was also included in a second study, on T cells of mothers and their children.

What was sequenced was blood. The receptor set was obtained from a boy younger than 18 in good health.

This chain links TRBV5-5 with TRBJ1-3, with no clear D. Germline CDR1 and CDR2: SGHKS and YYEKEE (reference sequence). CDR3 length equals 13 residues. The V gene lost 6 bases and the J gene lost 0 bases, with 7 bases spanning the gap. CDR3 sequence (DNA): TGTGCCAGCACAATTAGCTCTGGAAACACCATATATTTT. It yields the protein CASTISSGNTIYF.

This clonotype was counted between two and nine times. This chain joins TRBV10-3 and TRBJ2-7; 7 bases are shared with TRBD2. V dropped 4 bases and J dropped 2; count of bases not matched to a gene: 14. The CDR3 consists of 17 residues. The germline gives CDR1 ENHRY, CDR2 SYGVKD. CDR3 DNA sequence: TGTGCCATCAGTGCGGCTTTTGCGGGAGATACAACCTACGAGCAGTACTTC. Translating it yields CAISAAFAGDTTYEQYF.

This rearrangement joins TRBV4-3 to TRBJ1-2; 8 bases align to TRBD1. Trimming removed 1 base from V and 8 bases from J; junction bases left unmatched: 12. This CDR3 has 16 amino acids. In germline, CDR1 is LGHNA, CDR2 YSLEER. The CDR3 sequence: CASSQADWTGQEGYTF. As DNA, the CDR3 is TGCGCCAGCAGCCAAGCCGACTGGACAGGGCAAGAAGGCTACACCTTC.

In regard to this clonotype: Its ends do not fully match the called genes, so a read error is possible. This chain's CDR3 is CASSAGGAASSGANVLAF. The CDR3 DNA reads as TGTGCCAGCAGCGCGGGAGGGGCGGCCAGCTCTGGGGCCAACGTCCTGGCTTTC. The V gene is TRBV9, the J gene TRBJ2-6; 8 nucleotides agree with TRBD2. The CDR3 runs 18 residues. CDR1 and CDR2 from the germline V gene are SGDLS and YYNGEE.

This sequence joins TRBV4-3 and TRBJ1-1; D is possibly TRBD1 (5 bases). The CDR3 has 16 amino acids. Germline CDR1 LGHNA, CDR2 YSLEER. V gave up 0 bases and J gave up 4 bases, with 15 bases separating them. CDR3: CASSQEGNRYGTEAFF. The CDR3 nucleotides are TGCGCCAGCAGCCAAGAGGGGAACAGGTACGGCACTGAAGCTTTCTTT.

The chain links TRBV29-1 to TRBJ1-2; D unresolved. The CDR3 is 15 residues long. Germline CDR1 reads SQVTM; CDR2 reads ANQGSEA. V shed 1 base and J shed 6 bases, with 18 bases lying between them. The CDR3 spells CSVEVSSQCLNGYTF. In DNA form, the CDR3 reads TGCAGCGTTGAAGTAAGTTCCCAGTGTTTAAATGGCTACACCTTC.

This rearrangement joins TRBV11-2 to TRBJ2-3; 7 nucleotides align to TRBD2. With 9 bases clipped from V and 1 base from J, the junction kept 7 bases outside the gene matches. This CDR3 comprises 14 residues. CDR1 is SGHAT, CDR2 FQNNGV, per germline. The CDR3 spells CASRQAGRTDTQYF. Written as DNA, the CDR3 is TGTGCCAGTCGACAAGCGGGGCGCACAGATACGCAGTATTTT.

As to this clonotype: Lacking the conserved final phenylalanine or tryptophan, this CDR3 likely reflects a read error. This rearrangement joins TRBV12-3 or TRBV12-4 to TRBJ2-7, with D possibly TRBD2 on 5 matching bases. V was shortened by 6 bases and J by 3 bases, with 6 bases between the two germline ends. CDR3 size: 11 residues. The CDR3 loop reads CASRLGYEQYL. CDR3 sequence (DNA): TGTGCCAGCAGACTAGGCTACGAGCAGTACCTC.